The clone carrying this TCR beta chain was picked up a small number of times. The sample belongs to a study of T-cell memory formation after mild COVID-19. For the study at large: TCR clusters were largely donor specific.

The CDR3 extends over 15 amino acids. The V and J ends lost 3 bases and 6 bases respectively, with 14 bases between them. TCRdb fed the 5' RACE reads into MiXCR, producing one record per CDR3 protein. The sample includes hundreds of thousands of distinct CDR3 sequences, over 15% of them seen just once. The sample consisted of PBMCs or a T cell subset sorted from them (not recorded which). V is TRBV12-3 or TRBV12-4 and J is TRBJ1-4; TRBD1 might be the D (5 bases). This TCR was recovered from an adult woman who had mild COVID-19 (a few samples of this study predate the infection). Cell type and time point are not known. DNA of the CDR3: TGTGCCAGCAGTTTCGCAGGGACTTTGGATGAAAAACTGTTTTTT. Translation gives CASSFAGTLDEKLFF.